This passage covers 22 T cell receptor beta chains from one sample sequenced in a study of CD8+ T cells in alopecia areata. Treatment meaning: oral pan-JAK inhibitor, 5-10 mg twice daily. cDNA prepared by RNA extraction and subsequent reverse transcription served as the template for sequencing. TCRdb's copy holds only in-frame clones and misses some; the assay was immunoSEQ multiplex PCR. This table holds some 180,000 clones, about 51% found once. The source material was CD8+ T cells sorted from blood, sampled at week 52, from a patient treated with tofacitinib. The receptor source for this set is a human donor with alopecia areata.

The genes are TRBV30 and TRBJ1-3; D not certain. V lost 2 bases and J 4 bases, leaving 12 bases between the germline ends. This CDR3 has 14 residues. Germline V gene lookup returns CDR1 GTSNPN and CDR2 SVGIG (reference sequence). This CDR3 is CAWSKYSGGNTIYF. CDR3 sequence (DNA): TGTGCCTGGAGTAAATACTCTGGGGGAAACACCATATATTTT. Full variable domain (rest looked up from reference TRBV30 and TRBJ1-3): SQTIHQWPATLVQPVGSPLSLECTVEGTSNPNLYWYRQAAGRGLQLLFYSVGIGQISSEVPQNLSASRPQDRQFILSSKKLLLSDSGFYLCAWSKYSGGNTIYFGEGSWLTVV.

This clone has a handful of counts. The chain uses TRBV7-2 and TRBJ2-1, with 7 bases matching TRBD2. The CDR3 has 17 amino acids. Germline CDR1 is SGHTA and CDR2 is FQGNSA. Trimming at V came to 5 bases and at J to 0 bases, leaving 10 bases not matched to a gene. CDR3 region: CASSPRTRASSYNEQFF. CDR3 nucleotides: TGTGCCAGCAGCCCCCGGACTAGGGCGAGCTCCTACAATGAGCAGTTCTTC.

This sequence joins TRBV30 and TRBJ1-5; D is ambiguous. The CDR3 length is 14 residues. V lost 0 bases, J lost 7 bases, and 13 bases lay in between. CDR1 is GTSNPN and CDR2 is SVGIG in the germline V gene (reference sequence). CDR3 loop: CAWSVGGLGQPQHF. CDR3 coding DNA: TGTGCCTGGAGTGTCGGAGGGCTAGGGCAGCCCCAGCATTTT.

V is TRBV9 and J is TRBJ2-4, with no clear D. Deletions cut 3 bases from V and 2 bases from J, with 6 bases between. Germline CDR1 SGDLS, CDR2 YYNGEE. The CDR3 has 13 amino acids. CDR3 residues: CASSGGPKNIQYF. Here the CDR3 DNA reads TGTGCCAGCAGCGGCGGCCCCAAAAACATTCAGTACTTC.

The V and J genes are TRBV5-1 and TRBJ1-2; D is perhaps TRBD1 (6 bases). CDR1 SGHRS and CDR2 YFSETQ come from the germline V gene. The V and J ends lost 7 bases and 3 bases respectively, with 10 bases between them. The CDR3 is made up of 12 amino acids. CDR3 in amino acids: CASSGEDYGYTF. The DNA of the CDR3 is TGCGCCAGCTCAGGGGAGGACTATGGCTACACCTTC.

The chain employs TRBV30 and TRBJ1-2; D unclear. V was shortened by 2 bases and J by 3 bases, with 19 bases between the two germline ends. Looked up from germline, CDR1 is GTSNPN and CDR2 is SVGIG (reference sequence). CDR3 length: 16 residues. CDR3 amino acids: CAWSPTSLSWDYGYTF. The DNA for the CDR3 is TGTGCCTGGAGTCCGACCTCACTAAGCTGGGACTATGGCTACACCTTC. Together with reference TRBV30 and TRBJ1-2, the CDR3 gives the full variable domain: SQTIHQWPATLVQPVGSPLSLECTVEGTSNPNLYWYRQAAGRGLQLLFYSVGIGQISSEVPQNLSASRPQDRQFILSSKKLLLSDSGFYLCAWSPTSLSWDYGYTFGSGTRLTVV.

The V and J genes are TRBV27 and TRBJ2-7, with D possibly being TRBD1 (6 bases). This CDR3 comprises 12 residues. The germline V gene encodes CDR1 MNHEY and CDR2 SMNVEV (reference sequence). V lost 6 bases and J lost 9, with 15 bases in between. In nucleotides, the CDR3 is TGTGCCAGCAGCCCCACAGGGTTGGGGCAGTACTTC. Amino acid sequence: CASSPTGLGQYF.

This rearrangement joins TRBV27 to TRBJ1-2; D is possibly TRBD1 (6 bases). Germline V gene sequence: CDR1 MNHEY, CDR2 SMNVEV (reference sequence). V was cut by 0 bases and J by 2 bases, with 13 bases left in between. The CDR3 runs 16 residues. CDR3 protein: CASSLSGAAGNYGYTF. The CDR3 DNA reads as TGTGCCAGCAGTTTATCGGGGGCGGCGGGAAACTATGGCTACACCTTC.

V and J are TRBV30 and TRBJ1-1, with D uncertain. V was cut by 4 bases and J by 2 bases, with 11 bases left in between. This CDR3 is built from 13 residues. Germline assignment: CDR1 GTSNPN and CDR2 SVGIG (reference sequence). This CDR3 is CAWNAGLNTEAFF. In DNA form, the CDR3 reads TGTGCCTGGAACGCAGGTTTAAACACTGAAGCTTTCTTT.

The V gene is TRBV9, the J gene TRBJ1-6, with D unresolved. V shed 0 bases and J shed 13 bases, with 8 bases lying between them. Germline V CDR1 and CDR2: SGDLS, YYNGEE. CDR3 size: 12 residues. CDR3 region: CASSVGEVPLHF. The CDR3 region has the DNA TGTGCCAGCAGCGTAGGGGAGGTCCCCCTCCACTTT.

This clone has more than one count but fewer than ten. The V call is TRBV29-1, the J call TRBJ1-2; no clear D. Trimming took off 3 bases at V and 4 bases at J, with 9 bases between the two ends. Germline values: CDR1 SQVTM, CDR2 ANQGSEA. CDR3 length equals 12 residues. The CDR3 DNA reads TGCAGCGTTGACGAGACTTCCTATGGCTACACCTTC. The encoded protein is CSVDETSYGYTF.

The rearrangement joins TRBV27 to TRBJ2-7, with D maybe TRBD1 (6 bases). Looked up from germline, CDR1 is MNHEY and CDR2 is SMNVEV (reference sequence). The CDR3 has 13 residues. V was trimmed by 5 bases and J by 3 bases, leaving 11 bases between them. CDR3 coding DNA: TGTGCCAGCAGTCCGGACAGCTTCTACGAGCAGTACTTC. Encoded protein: CASSPDSFYEQYF.

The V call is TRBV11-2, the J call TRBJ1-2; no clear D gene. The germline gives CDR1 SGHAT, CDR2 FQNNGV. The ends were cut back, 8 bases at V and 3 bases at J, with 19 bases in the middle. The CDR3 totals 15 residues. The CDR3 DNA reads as TGTGCCAGCGGACGGGTTACGGAAGGCTACTATGGCTACACCTTC. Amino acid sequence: CASGRVTEGYYGYTF.

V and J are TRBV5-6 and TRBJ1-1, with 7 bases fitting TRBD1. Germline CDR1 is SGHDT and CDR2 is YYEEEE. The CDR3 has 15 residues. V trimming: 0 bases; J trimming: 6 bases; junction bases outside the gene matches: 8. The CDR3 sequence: CASSLEGTATAEAFF. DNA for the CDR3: TGTGCCAGCAGCTTGGAAGGGACAGCCACGGCTGAAGCTTTCTTT. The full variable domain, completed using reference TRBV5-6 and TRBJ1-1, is DAGVTQSPTHLIKTRGQQVTLRCSPKSGHDTVSWYQQALGQGPQFIFQYYEEEERQRGNFPDRFSGHQFPNYSSELNVNALLLGDSALYLCASSLEGTATAEAFFGQGTRLTVV.

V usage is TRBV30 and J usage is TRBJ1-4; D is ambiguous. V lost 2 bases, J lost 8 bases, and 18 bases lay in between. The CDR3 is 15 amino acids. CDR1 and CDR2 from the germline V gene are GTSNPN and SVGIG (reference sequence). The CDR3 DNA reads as TGTGCCTGGAGTACCCCCAAAGCGGCGGGGGAAAAACTGTTTTTT. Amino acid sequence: CAWSTPKAAGEKLFF.

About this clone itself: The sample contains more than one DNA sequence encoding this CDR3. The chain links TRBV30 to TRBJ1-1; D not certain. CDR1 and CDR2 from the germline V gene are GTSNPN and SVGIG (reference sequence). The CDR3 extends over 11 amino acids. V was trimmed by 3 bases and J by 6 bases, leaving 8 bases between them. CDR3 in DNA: TGTGCCTGGAGCTGGAGGGCTGAAGCTTTCTTT. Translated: CAWSWRAEAFF.

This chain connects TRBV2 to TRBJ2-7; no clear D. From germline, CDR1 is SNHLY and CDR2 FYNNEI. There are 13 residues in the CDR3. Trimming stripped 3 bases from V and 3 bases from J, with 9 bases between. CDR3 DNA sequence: TGTGCCAGCAGTGAGGGGAAGCACTACGAGCAGTACTTC. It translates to CASSEGKHYEQYF.

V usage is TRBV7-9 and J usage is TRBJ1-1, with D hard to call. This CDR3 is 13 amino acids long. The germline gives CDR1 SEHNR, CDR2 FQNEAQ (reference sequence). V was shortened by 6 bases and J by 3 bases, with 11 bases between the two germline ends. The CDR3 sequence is CASRRPADTEAFF. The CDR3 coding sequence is TGTGCCAGCAGGCGGCCCGCGGACACTGAAGCTTTCTTT. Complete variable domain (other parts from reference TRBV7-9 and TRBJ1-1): DTGVSQNPRHKITKRGQNVTFRCDPISEHNRLYWYRQTLGQGPEFLTYFQNEAQLEKSRLLSDRFSAERPKGSFSTLEIQRTEQGDSAMYLCASRRPADTEAFFGQGTRLTVV.

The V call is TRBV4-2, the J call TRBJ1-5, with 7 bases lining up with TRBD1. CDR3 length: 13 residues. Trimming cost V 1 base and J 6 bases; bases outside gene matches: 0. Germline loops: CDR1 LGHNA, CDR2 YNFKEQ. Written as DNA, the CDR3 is TGTGCCAGCAGCCAAGCAGGGGGTCAGCCCCAGCATTTT. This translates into CASSQAGGQPQHF.

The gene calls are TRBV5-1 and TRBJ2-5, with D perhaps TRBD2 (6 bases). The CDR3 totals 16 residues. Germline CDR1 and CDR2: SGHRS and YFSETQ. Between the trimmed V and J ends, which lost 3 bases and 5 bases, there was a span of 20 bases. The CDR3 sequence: CASSWRGGEPSETQYF. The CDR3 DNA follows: TGCGCCAGCAGCTGGCGCGGCGGGGAGCCCTCGGAGACCCAGTACTTC.

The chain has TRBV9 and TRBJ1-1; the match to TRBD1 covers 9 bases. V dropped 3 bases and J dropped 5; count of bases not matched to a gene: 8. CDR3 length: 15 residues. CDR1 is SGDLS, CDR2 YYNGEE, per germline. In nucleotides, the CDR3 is TGTGCCAGCAGCGAGGGAGGACAGGGGTGGACTGAAGCTTTCTTT. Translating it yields CASSEGGQGWTEAFF. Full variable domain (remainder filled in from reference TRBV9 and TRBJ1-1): DSGVTQTPKHLITATGQRVTLRCSPRSGDLSVYWYQQSLDQGLQFLIQYYNGEERAKGNILERFSAQQFPDLHSELNLSSLELGDSALYFCASSEGGQGWTEAFFGQGTRLTVV.

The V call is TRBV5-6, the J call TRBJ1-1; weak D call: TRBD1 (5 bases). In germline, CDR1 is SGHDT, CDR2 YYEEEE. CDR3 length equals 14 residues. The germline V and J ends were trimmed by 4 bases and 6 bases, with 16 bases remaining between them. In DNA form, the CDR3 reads TGTGCCAGCAGCCCTACAGGATTGGGGGCTGAAGCTTTCTTT. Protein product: CASSPTGLGAEAFF.